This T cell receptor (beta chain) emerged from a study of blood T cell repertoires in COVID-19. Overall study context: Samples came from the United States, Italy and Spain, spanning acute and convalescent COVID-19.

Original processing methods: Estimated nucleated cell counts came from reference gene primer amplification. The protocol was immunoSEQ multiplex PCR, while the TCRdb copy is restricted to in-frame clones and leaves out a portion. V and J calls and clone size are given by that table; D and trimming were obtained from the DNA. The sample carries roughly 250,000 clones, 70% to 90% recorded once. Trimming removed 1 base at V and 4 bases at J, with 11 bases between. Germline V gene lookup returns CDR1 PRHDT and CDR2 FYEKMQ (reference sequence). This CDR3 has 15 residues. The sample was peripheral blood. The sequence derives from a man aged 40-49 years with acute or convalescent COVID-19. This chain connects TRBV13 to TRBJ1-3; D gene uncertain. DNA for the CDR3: TGTGCCAGCAGCTTAGAGGCTAAGAGGGGAAACACCATATATTTT. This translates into CASSLEAKRGNTIYF.